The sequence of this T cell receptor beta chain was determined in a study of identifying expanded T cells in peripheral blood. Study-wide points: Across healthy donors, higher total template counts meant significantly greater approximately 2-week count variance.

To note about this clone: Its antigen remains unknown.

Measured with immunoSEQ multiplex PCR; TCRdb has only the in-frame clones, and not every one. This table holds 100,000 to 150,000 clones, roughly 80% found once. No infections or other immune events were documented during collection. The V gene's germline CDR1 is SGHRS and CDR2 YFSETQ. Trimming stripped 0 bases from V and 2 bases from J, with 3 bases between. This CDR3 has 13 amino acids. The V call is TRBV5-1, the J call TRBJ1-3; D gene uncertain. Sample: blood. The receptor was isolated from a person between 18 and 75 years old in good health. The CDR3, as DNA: TGCGCCAGCAGCTTGGCCCCTGGAAACACCATATATTTT. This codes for CASSLAPGNTIYF.